This T cell receptor (beta chain) comes out of a study of cytomegalovirus exposure and HLA in healthy donors. The V gene lost 2 bases and the J gene lost 8 bases, with 9 bases spanning the gap. The CDR3 contains 11 residues. Per germline, CDR1 SQVTM and CDR2 ANQGSEA. Primers for the PCR totalled 60 Vbeta and 13 Jbeta. The protocol was immunoSEQ multiplex PCR, while the TCRdb copy is restricted to in-frame clones and leaves out a portion. The table has over 75,000 clones, around three quarters seen once. The chain carries TRBV29-1 and TRBJ1-2, with D hard to call. The sequence came from a man in his sixties in good health and CMV-seropositive. The sample consisted of PBMCs. CDR3 DNA: TGCAGCGTTGAATTAGTCAAGGGCTACACCTTC. Translated, it gives CSVELVKGYTF.